This record concerns one TCR beta chain sequence. Antigen unknown. This record comes from a study of cytomegalovirus exposure and HLA in healthy donors. Study overall: The same platform as the approximately 670 first-cohort repertoires was used for the 120 validation repertoires, a later analysis reported.

Study outcomes and limitations: The tendency of first-cohort TCR clusters to co-occur in the 100 to 150 validation repertoires emerged from a later analysis. Cytomegalovirus-associated TCR beta chains were listed, numbering roughly 150. A classifier reportedly called cytomegalovirus status with high sensitivity and specificity.

The CDR3 loop spans 14 amino acids. Germline CDR1 PRHDT, CDR2 FYEKMQ (reference sequence). Trimming pared 9 bases from V and 0 bases from J, leaving 15 bases between. TCRdb's table, derived via immunoSEQ multiplex PCR, lists solely in-frame clones and lacks some. The sample comprises 200,000 to 250,000 clones, roughly 80% of which are singletons, and 5.5% to 6.5% rests with the top ten. The sample comprised PBMCs. The V gene is TRBV13, the J gene TRBJ2-7; possibly TRBD1 for D (6 bases). The origin of this receptor is a young woman in good health and CMV-seronegative. The CDR3 spells CASTFQGSSYEQYF. The CDR3 nucleotides read TGTGCCAGTACTTTCCAGGGGAGCTCCTACGAGCAGTACTTC.